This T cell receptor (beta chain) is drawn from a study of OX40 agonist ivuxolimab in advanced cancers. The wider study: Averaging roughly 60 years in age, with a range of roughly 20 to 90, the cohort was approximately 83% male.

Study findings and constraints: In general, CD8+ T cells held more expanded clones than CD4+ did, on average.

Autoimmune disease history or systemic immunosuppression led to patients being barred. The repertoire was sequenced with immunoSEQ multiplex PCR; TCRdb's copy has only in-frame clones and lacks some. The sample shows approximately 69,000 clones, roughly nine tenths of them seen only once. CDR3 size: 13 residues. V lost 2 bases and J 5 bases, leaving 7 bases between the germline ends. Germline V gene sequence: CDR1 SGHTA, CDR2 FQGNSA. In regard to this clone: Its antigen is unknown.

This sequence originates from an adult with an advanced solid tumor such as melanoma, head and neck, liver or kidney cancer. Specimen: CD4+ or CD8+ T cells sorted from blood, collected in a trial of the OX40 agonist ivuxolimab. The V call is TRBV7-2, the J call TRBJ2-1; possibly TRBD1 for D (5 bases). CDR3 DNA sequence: TGTGCCAGCAGCTTACCAGGGAACAATGAGCAGTTCTTC. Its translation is CASSLPGNNEQFF.